Shown below are 27 T cell receptor beta chains from a single sample sequenced in a study of cytomegalovirus exposure and HLA in healthy donors. PCR primers comprised 60 Vbeta and 13 Jbeta primers. Generated by immunoSEQ multiplex PCR, the TCRdb table keeps only in-frame clones and is missing some. The table has some 160,000 clones, around 80% seen once; the top ten hold under 1.5%. Material for sequencing was PBMCs. The receptors come from a male donor in good health and CMV-seronegative.

The rearrangement uses TRBV5-1 and TRBJ1-5, with D unresolved. CDR3 length: 13 residues. Germline values: CDR1 SGHRS, CDR2 YFSETQ. Trimming took 4 bases from V and 3 from J, leaving 8 bases between them. The CDR3 sequence: CASSPGDNQPQHF. DNA of the CDR3: TGCGCCAGCAGCCCTGGAGACAATCAGCCCCAGCATTTT.

The chain carries TRBV10-3 and TRBJ2-5; 8 bases align to TRBD1. The junction had 1 base not matched to a gene; V was cut back by 0 bases and J by 4 bases. The CDR3 contains 14 residues. Looked up from germline, CDR1 is ENHRY and CDR2 is SYGVKD. CDR3 DNA: TGTGCCATCAGTGAGTCCGACAGGGGAGAGACCCAGTACTTC. Protein sequence: CAISESDRGETQYF.

The rearrangement uses TRBV6-1 and TRBJ1-3; the D is unclear. This CDR3 comprises 16 residues. CDR1 and CDR2 from the germline V gene are MNHNS and SASEGT. The V end was cut by 0 bases, the J end by 0 bases, with 9 bases between. The CDR3 nucleotides are TGTGCCAGCAGTGAAGCGCGCGGCAGCTCTGGAAACACCATATATTTT. It translates to CASSEARGSSGNTIYF.

The chain uses TRBV6-6 and TRBJ2-1; 7 positions match TRBD2. In germline, CDR1 is MNHNY, CDR2 SVGAGI (reference sequence). J lost 5 bases, V lost 8 bases, and 12 bases had no gene match. The CDR3 runs to 15 residues. The CDR3 here is CASRFWGGEDNEQFF. In nucleotides, the CDR3 is TGTGCCAGCCGATTCTGGGGGGGAGAGGACAATGAGCAGTTCTTC.

The CDR3 DNA reads as TGTGCCAGCAGTACCCGGGACTCTCAACTCCCCAATGAGCAGTTCTTC. It translates to CASSTRDSQLPNEQFF. The chain recombines TRBV28 with TRBJ2-1, with a possible D match to TRBD2 (6 bases). The CDR3 spans 16 residues. Trimming took 5 bases from V and 6 from J, leaving 20 bases between them. Germline CDR1 MDHEN, CDR2 SYDVKM.

This rearrangement joins TRBV28 to TRBJ1-2; 7 bases are a match to TRBD1. The junction had 5 bases not matched to a gene; V was cut back by 8 bases and J by 5 bases. Germline CDR1 reads MDHEN; CDR2 reads SYDVKM. There are 12 residues in the CDR3. The DNA for the CDR3 is TGTGCCAGCGGGGGACAGATATATGGCTACACCTTC. It translates to CASGGQIYGYTF.

This chain joins TRBV7-6 and TRBJ2-1, with D possibly matching TRBD2 (6 bases). The CDR3 has 17 amino acids. The germline CDR1 and CDR2 sequences are SGHVS and FNYEAQ. V lost 5 bases and J lost 5, with 22 bases in between. In DNA, the CDR3 is TGTGCCAGCAGCACCCGAAGTGGTCTAGCGCCGAACAATGAGCAGTTCTTC. Protein product: CASSTRSGLAPNNEQFF.

J is TRBJ2-2 and V is TRBV9; 9 bases are shared with TRBD1. Germline V gene sequence: CDR1 SGDLS, CDR2 YYNGEE. This CDR3 contains 18 residues. Unmatched junction bases numbered 9, after V lost 1 base and J lost 2 bases. CDR3 in amino acids: CASSVRGDRVANTGELFF. The DNA for the CDR3 is TGTGCCAGCAGCGTAAGAGGGGACAGGGTTGCTAACACCGGGGAGCTGTTTTTT.

This clone came up a few times. Other DNA variants within this sample encode the same CDR3. The rearrangement joins TRBV5-1 to TRBJ1-1; D gene uncertain. V lost 0 bases, J lost 2 bases, and 11 bases lay in between. Germline V gives CDR1 SGHRS, CDR2 YFSETQ. The CDR3 sequence is 15 residues long. Written as DNA, the CDR3 is TGCGCCAGCAGCTTGGGGGCAGGTGAAAACACTGAAGCTTTCTTT. Encoded protein: CASSLGAGENTEAFF.

The chain joins TRBV21-1 to TRBJ1-3; TRBD1, the table's D call, was not compared with the DNA. TRBV21-1 is shown as a pseudogene. CDR3 length: 14 residues. CDR3 nucleotide sequence: TGTGCCAGCAGCAGGGGCCTTCATGGAAACACCATATATTTT. The encoded protein is CASSRGLHGNTIYF.

The chain couples TRBV6-4 to TRBJ2-1, with 10 positions matching TRBD2. V was clipped by 6 bases and J by 10 bases; unmatched bases: 9. This CDR3 is built from 14 residues. In germline, CDR1 is MRHNA, CDR2 SNTAGT. This CDR3 is CASRLSGGAREQFF. The CDR3 DNA sequence: TGTGCCAGCAGGCTAAGCGGGGGGGCCCGAGAGCAGTTCTTC.

The gene calls are TRBV19 and TRBJ1-1; 7 bases align to TRBD1. Germline CDR1 and CDR2: LNHDA and SQIVND (reference sequence). V was pared by 6 bases and J by 6 bases, with 10 bases of the junction left unmatched. CDR3 length: 14 residues. The DNA of the CDR3 is TGTGCCAGTAGAACCGGGACAGCTCGTCCTGAAGCTTTCTTT. The encoded protein is CASRTGTARPEAFF.

This rearrangement joins TRBV7-9 to TRBJ2-2, with D unresolved. This CDR3 is 15 amino acids long. The germline V gene encodes CDR1 SEHNR and CDR2 FQNEAQ (reference sequence). V gave up 4 bases and J gave up 6 bases, with 15 bases separating them. CDR3 in amino acids: CASSSDLEFPGELFF. The DNA of the CDR3 is TGTGCCAGCAGCTCCGACCTAGAGTTCCCCGGGGAGCTGTTTTTT.

This chain joins TRBV27 and TRBJ2-1; 13 positions agree with TRBD2. Germline assignment: CDR1 MNHEY and CDR2 SMNVEV (reference sequence). V lost 5 bases and J lost 8; bases outside the gene matches: 9. This CDR3 spans 16 amino acids. The chain's CDR3 is CASSPRTSGRYDEQFF. As DNA, the CDR3 is TGTGCCAGCAGTCCCCGGACTAGCGGGAGATATGATGAGCAGTTCTTC.

CDR3 DNA sequence: TGTGCCACCAGCATTATGAGGGTCGCCACTGAAGCTTTCTTT. Translated, it gives CATSIMRVATEAFF. The V gene is TRBV15, the J gene TRBJ1-1; D is undetermined. CDR1 is LNHNV and CDR2 is YYDKDF in the germline V gene (reference sequence). The CDR3 is 14 residues long. V lost 4 bases to trimming and J lost 4 bases, with 13 bases between them. Full variable domain (outside the CDR3, taken from reference TRBV15 and TRBJ1-1): DAMVIQNPRYQVTQFGKPVTLSCSQTLNHNVMYWYQQKSSQAPKLLFHYYDKDFNNEADTPDNFQSRRPNTSFCFLDIRSPGLGDTAMYLCATSIMRVATEAFFGQGTRLTVV.

This chain joins TRBV6-5 and TRBJ2-1; 10 nucleotides line up with TRBD2. Germline CDR1 is MNHEY and CDR2 is SVGAGI. The length of the CDR3 is 13 residues. J gave up 14 bases and V 6 bases, and 10 bases lay outside the gene matches. CDR3 loop: CASRTGTSVTKFF. CDR3 nucleotides: TGTGCCAGCAGGACCGGGACTAGCGTGACAAAGTTCTTC.

This clone has only one observation. The genes are TRBV15 and TRBJ2-4; a weak D match, TRBD1 (6 bases). The CDR3 length is 17 residues. Germline lookup yields CDR1 LNHNV and CDR2 YYDKDF (reference sequence). V was trimmed by 4 bases and J by 0 bases, leaving 16 bases between them. The CDR3 reads CATSNVTGNRAKNIQYF. DNA for the CDR3: TGTGCCACCAGCAATGTAACAGGGAATAGAGCCAAAAACATTCAGTACTTC.

The genes are TRBV4-1 and TRBJ2-3; no definite D call. The CDR3 contains 12 residues. Trimming cost V 5 bases and J 5 bases, with 8 bases left between them. The V gene's germline CDR1 is MGHRA and CDR2 YSYEKL. The CDR3 nucleotides read TGCGCCAGCAGCAGCGCGATAGATACGCAGTATTTT. Translating gives CASSSAIDTQYF.

This clone appeared a few times. CDR3 coding DNA: TGCAGTGCCGAAAAAGGGGGGCCCCAGCATTTT. Protein sequence: CSAEKGGPQHF. The chain links TRBV20-1 to TRBJ1-5; D is perhaps TRBD1 (6 bases). Germline CDR1 reads DFQATT; CDR2 reads SNEGSKA (reference sequence). This CDR3 contains 11 residues. The V end lost 6 bases, the J end lost 9 bases, and 12 bases lay between the germline ends.

The chain combines TRBV2 with TRBJ1-2; D uncertain. The ends were cut back, 7 bases at V and 4 bases at J, with 13 bases in the middle. The CDR3 is 13 residues long. Per the germline V gene, CDR1 is SNHLY and CDR2 is FYNNEI. The CDR3 DNA is TGTGCCAGCACCCCGAACGAGGGCTATGGCTACACCTTC. Translated, it gives CASTPNEGYGYTF. Drawing the rest from reference TRBV2 and TRBJ1-2, the complete variable domain is EPEVTQTPSHQVTQMGQEVILRCVPISNHLYFYWYRQILGQKVEFLVSFYNNEISEKSEIFDDQFSVERPDGSNFTLKIRSTKLEDSAMYFCASTPNEGYGYTFGSGTRLTVV.

V and J are TRBV7-6 and TRBJ2-1; 8 positions agree with TRBD2. The V segment lost 5 bases and the J segment 4 bases; nucleotides outside the gene matches: 7. This CDR3 has 15 residues. Per the germline V gene, CDR1 is SGHVS and CDR2 is FNYEAQ. CDR3 DNA: TGTGCCAGCAGCACCACGGGGGGGGTTTACAATGAGCAGTTCTTC. Translated: CASSTTGGVYNEQFF.

This clone has only a few counts. The chain links TRBV18 to TRBJ1-1; unclear D gene. Trimming removed 6 bases from V and 0 bases from J, with 8 bases in between. The V gene's germline CDR1 is KGHSH and CDR2 LQKENI. This CDR3 contains 13 residues. The CDR3 DNA sequence: TGTGCCAGCTCGCCTAGAGTGAACACTGAAGCTTTCTTT. Protein sequence: CASSPRVNTEAFF.

The chain joins TRBV7-2 to TRBJ2-3; TRBD1 agrees at 7 bases. This CDR3 spans 13 amino acids. Germline V gives CDR1 SGHTA, CDR2 FQGNSA. With 5 bases clipped from V and 7 bases from J, the junction kept 6 bases outside the gene matches. DNA of the CDR3: TGTGCCAGCAGCGAGGGGGCCTCGAATACGCAGTATTTT. This gives the protein CASSEGASNTQYF. Variable domain in full (rest from reference TRBV7-2 and TRBJ2-3): GAGVSQSPSNKVTEKGKDVELRCDPISGHTALYWYRQSLGQGLEFLIYFQGNSAPDKSGLPSDRFSAERTGGSVSTLTIQRTQQEDSAVYLCASSEGASNTQYFGPGTRLTVL.

This clone has only one observation. The J gene is TRBJ2-1, the V gene TRBV7-3; TRBD2 agrees at 8 bases. The germline V gene has CDR1 SGHTA and CDR2 FQGTGA. V shed 5 bases, J shed 9 bases, and the junction held 18 bases outside the gene matches. This CDR3 contains 17 residues. CDR3 nucleotides: TGTGCCAGCAGCCCCGATGGAGTGAGCGGGAGATTTGGTGAGCAGTTCTTC. This gives the protein CASSPDGVSGRFGEQFF.

In its sample, this clone was seen once. At one of its ends the junction is not consistent with the germline gene, which may arise from a read error. The CDR3 nucleotides are TGTGCCAGCAGCGTAGAGGGACTAGCCAAAAACAGTCAGTACTTC. This gives the protein CASSVEGLAKNSQYF. This chain uses TRBV9 with TRBJ2-4, with 9 nucleotides matching TRBD2. This CDR3 comprises 15 residues. The germline CDR1 and CDR2 sequences are SGDLS and YYNGEE.

This clone is a singleton in its sample. The V gene is TRBV28, the J gene TRBJ2-1, with 7 positions matching TRBD2. The trim removed 7 bases at V and 5 bases at J, leaving 11 bases unmatched. Germline assignment: CDR1 MDHEN and CDR2 SYDVKM. This CDR3 is 15 amino acids long. CDR3 coding DNA: TGTGCCAGCATCCCGGGCTCTAGCGGCGACAATGAGCAGTTCTTC. Amino acids: CASIPGSSGDNEQFF.

The chain couples TRBV2 to TRBJ2-3; TRBD2 matches at 7 bases. Germline V CDR1 and CDR2: SNHLY, FYNNEI. Unmatched junction bases numbered 14, after V lost 2 bases and J lost 0 bases. This CDR3 spans 19 amino acids. In nucleotides, the CDR3 is TGTGCCAGCAGTGAAAGGAGCGGGATACCGAGAATAAGCACAGATACGCAGTATTTT. It yields the protein CASSERSGIPRISTDTQYF.